The rows below give T cell receptor beta chains drawn from one sample of a study of shared clonotypes between healthy human individuals. TCRdb's copy holds only in-frame clones and misses some; the assay was immunoSEQ multiplex PCR. The sample includes about 2.3 million clones, approximately 93% seen only once; the top ten take about 0.39%. The sample comprised naive CD4+ T cells from PBMCs. The receptors stem from a young man in good health. Some clones in this sample may be carry-over from other donors' samples. CDR3s include the opening cysteine and the closing phenylalanine or tryptophan. Each record gives: J gene, V gene, clone size, D gene, CDR3 DNA, CDR3 protein. A D gene is named only where the DNA matches it firmly. Rows may omit the clone size; those that give it use once, few, many or a size class.

j_call: TRBJ2-3; v_call: TRBV30; clone_size: .; d_call: .; cdr3_nt: TGTGCCTGGAGTCTGGGTTTCGATACGCAGTATTTT; cdr3_aa: CAWSLGFDTQYF
j_call: TRBJ2-5; v_call: TRBV11-2; clone_size: .; d_call: .; cdr3_nt: TGTGCCAGCAGCTTAGTACAGCTCAAAGAGACCCAGTACTTC; cdr3_aa: CASSLVQLKETQYF
j_call: TRBJ1-2; v_call: TRBV5-1; clone_size: .; d_call: .; cdr3_nt: TGCGCCAGCAGCTTGCGAGTTGACAGTGGCTACACCTTC; cdr3_aa: CASSLRVDSGYTF
j_call: TRBJ2-7; v_call: TRBV5-4; clone_size: .; d_call: .; cdr3_nt: TGTGCCAGCAAAGCTTCGGTCGGGGCGAATTCCTACGAGCAGTACTTC; cdr3_aa: CASKASVGANSYEQYF
j_call: TRBJ1-1; v_call: TRBV7-3; clone_size: .; d_call: .; cdr3_nt: TGTGCCAGCAGTAGAGGCACGGGCAACACTGAAGCTTTCTTT; cdr3_aa: CASSRGTGNTEAFF
j_call: TRBJ2-3; v_call: TRBV15; clone_size: .; d_call: .; cdr3_nt: TGTGCCACCAGCAGGAGGGGGGCCTCCACAGATACGCAGTATTTT; cdr3_aa: CATSRRGASTDTQYF
j_call: TRBJ2-2; v_call: TRBV7-2; clone_size: .; d_call: .; cdr3_nt: TGTGCCAGCAGCTTGGCAGCGAACACCGGGGAGCTGTTTTTT; cdr3_aa: CASSLAANTGELFF
j_call: TRBJ1-4; v_call: TRBV6-5; clone_size: .; d_call: .; cdr3_nt: TGTGCCAGCAGTAAGACTGTTAACTTGCCTGAAAAACTGTTTTTT; cdr3_aa: CASSKTVNLPEKLFF
j_call: TRBJ1-2; v_call: TRBV10-3; clone_size: .; d_call: .; cdr3_nt: TGTGCCATCAGTGAGTTAGAACAGAAGGGAGACTACACCTTC; cdr3_aa: CAISELEQKGDYTF
j_call: TRBJ1-2; v_call: TRBV2; clone_size: once; d_call: .; cdr3_nt: TGTGCCAGCAGTGGAAGGACCGCGCAAAATGGCTACACCTTC; cdr3_aa: CASSGRTAQNGYTF
j_call: TRBJ1-2; v_call: TRBV18; clone_size: .; d_call: TRBD1; cdr3_nt: TGTGCCAGCTCAAGGGACAGGGCTATTATTGACTATGGCTACACCTTC; cdr3_aa: CASSRDRAIIDYGYTF
j_call: TRBJ1-1; v_call: TRBV5-1; clone_size: few; d_call: .; cdr3_nt: TGCGCCAGCAACCTCAGGGGTGGCACTGAAGCTTTCTTT; cdr3_aa: CASNLRGGTEAFF
j_call: TRBJ2-3; v_call: TRBV4-2; clone_size: .; d_call: .; cdr3_nt: TGTGCCAGCAGCCACCTCGGGGCAGATACGCAGTATTTT; cdr3_aa: CASSHLGADTQYF
j_call: TRBJ2-5; v_call: TRBV25-1; clone_size: .; d_call: .; cdr3_nt: TGTGCCAGCAGTGCGGGCAGCCCATCGTACCAAGAGACCCAGTACTTC; cdr3_aa: CASSAGSPSYQETQYF
j_call: TRBJ2-1; v_call: TRBV19; clone_size: .; d_call: TRBD2; cdr3_nt: TGTGCCAGTAGTAAAGGTAGCGGGACATCGTACAATGAGCAGTTCTTC; cdr3_aa: CASSKGSGTSYNEQFF
j_call: TRBJ2-1; v_call: TRBV14; clone_size: .; d_call: TRBD2; cdr3_nt: TGTGCCAGCAGCCGCAATAGCGGGAGGGGGGATGAGCAGTTCTTC; cdr3_aa: CASSRNSGRGDEQFF
j_call: TRBJ1-2; v_call: TRBV4-1; clone_size: few; d_call: TRBD1; cdr3_nt: TGCGCCAGCAGCCAAGATCGCCAAACAGGGGTAGTCCATGGCTACACCTTC; cdr3_aa: CASSQDRQTGVVHGYTF
j_call: TRBJ2-3; v_call: TRBV4-1; clone_size: .; d_call: TRBD1; cdr3_nt: TGCGCCAGCAGCCGCGGACCACTTAATAACAGGGGCTCCACAGATACGCAGTATTTT; cdr3_aa: CASSRGPLNNRGSTDTQYF
j_call: TRBJ2-5; v_call: TRBV6-5; clone_size: .; d_call: TRBD2; cdr3_nt: TGTGCCAGCAGCCTCCGCGCGACTAGCGGTACCCAGTACTTC; cdr3_aa: CASSLRATSGTQYF
j_call: TRBJ1-1; v_call: TRBV15; clone_size: few; d_call: .; cdr3_nt: TGTGCCACCAGCAGAGATTTTGACACTGAAGCTTTCTTT; cdr3_aa: CATSRDFDTEAFF
j_call: TRBJ1-2; v_call: TRBV28; clone_size: .; d_call: .; cdr3_nt: TGTGCCAGCAGTTCCGGACGGAGCTATGGCTACACCTTC; cdr3_aa: CASSSGRSYGYTF
j_call: TRBJ1-2; v_call: TRBV7-3; clone_size: .; d_call: .; cdr3_nt: TGTGCCAGCAGCTTAACGCCGGGGAGTCCCCCGGAATTTGGGGCCTATGGCTACACCTTC; cdr3_aa: CASSLTPGSPPEFGAYGYTF
j_call: TRBJ1-3; v_call: TRBV6-5; clone_size: .; d_call: TRBD1; cdr3_nt: TGTGCCAGCAGTAGAGGGACAGTCGGAAACACCATATATTTT; cdr3_aa: CASSRGTVGNTIYF
j_call: TRBJ2-1; v_call: TRBV25-1; clone_size: .; d_call: TRBD2; cdr3_nt: TGTGCCAGCAGTGACGCGGGGGGGAGCTCCTACAATGAGCAGTTCTTC; cdr3_aa: CASSDAGGSSYNEQFF
j_call: TRBJ2-1; v_call: TRBV7-8; clone_size: .; d_call: TRBD2; cdr3_nt: TGTGCCAGCACCTCGGGACTAGCGGAGTCGTATGAGCAGTTCTTC; cdr3_aa: CASTSGLAESYEQFF
j_call: TRBJ2-2; v_call: TRBV10-3; clone_size: .; d_call: .; cdr3_nt: TGTGCCATCAAGATCCTAGGTTCCGGGGAGCTGTTTTTT; cdr3_aa: CAIKILGSGELFF
j_call: TRBJ1-2; v_call: TRBV20-1; clone_size: .; d_call: .; cdr3_nt: TGCAGTGCTAGCAGAGATGGCTACACCTTC; cdr3_aa: CSASRDGYTF
j_call: TRBJ2-3; v_call: TRBV5-1; clone_size: once; d_call: TRBD2; cdr3_nt: TGCGCCAGCAGCCCCAGAGCGGGAGCCCCAGATACGCAGTATTTT; cdr3_aa: CASSPRAGAPDTQYF
j_call: TRBJ1-1; v_call: TRBV5-4; clone_size: .; d_call: .; cdr3_nt: TGTGCCAGCAGCTTGGGGGCACAGGGCTCGAACACTGAAGCTTTCTTT; cdr3_aa: CASSLGAQGSNTEAFF
j_call: TRBJ1-2; v_call: TRBV9; clone_size: .; d_call: TRBD1; cdr3_nt: TGTGCCAGCAGCCGAGGACAGGGAAGCTATGGCTACACCTTC; cdr3_aa: CASSRGQGSYGYTF
j_call: TRBJ1-1; v_call: TRBV27; clone_size: once; d_call: .; cdr3_nt: TGTGCCAGCAGTTTTCAGGGATTAGCTGAAGCTTTCTTT; cdr3_aa: CASSFQGLAEAFF
j_call: TRBJ2-3; v_call: TRBV9; clone_size: .; d_call: TRBD2; cdr3_nt: TGTGCCAGCAGCGTAGCAGCGGGAGCGAGCGATACGCAGTATTTT; cdr3_aa: CASSVAAGASDTQYF
j_call: TRBJ1-4; v_call: TRBV7-2; clone_size: .; d_call: .; cdr3_nt: TGTGCCAGCAGCTTAGATCGCGGTGAAAAACTGTTTTTT; cdr3_aa: CASSLDRGEKLFF
j_call: TRBJ1-2; v_call: TRBV11-2; clone_size: .; d_call: .; cdr3_nt: TGTGCCAGCAGCTTAGAGGTGTTACAGGGAACCTTGGGTTGGGATGGCTACACCTTC; cdr3_aa: CASSLEVLQGTLGWDGYTF
j_call: TRBJ2-1; v_call: TRBV7-3; clone_size: .; d_call: .; cdr3_nt: TGTGCCAGCAGCCTAACCCGGGGCAATGAGCAGTTCTTC; cdr3_aa: CASSLTRGNEQFF
j_call: TRBJ2-7; v_call: TRBV6-6; clone_size: .; d_call: .; cdr3_nt: TGTGCCACCAAGGGGGGGGACTACGAGCAGTACTTC; cdr3_aa: CATKGGDYEQYF
j_call: TRBJ2-7; v_call: TRBV5-1; clone_size: .; d_call: TRBD2; cdr3_nt: TGCGCCAGCAGCTTGGAGGCTAGCGGAGGGGCCCTCTACGAGCAGTACTTC; cdr3_aa: CASSLEASGGALYEQYF
j_call: TRBJ2-1; v_call: TRBV7-3; clone_size: .; d_call: .; cdr3_nt: TGTGCCAGCAGCTCAAACTACAATGAGCAGTTCTTC; cdr3_aa: CASSSNYNEQFF
j_call: TRBJ2-3; v_call: TRBV27; clone_size: .; d_call: TRBD1; cdr3_nt: TGTGCCAGCAGTTTAGACAGGGCGACAGATACGCAGTATTTT; cdr3_aa: CASSLDRATDTQYF
j_call: TRBJ2-3; v_call: TRBV29-1; clone_size: .; d_call: TRBD2; cdr3_nt: TGCAGCGTTGATCCGTTCCTAGCGGGAGGAGATACGCAGTATTTT; cdr3_aa: CSVDPFLAGGDTQYF
j_call: TRBJ2-2; v_call: TRBV2; clone_size: .; d_call: .; cdr3_nt: TGTGCCAGCAGTGAGGTGGGCTCGAACACCGGGGAGCTGTTTTTT; cdr3_aa: CASSEVGSNTGELFF
j_call: TRBJ1-1; v_call: TRBV30; clone_size: few; d_call: .; cdr3_nt: TGTGCCTGGAACAGGGCGAACACTGAAGCTTTCTTT; cdr3_aa: CAWNRANTEAFF
j_call: TRBJ1-2; v_call: TRBV6-1; clone_size: .; d_call: .; cdr3_nt: TGTGCCAGCAGTGTTAGGGGCTATGGCTACACCTTC; cdr3_aa: CASSVRGYGYTF
j_call: TRBJ2-6; v_call: TRBV2; clone_size: .; d_call: TRBD2; cdr3_nt: TGTGCCAGGGGACTAGCGGGAGGCTCTGGGGCCAACGTCCTGACTTTC; cdr3_aa: CARGLAGGSGANVLTF
j_call: TRBJ1-5; v_call: TRBV5-1; clone_size: .; d_call: .; cdr3_nt: TGCGCCAGCAGCTTGGCGGGGCGGAGCAATCAGCCCCAGCATTTT; cdr3_aa: CASSLAGRSNQPQHF
j_call: TRBJ2-1; v_call: TRBV5-3; clone_size: .; d_call: TRBD1; cdr3_nt: TGTGCCAGAAGCCCGTCGGGACAGGGGGGCAACAATGAGCAGTTCTTC; cdr3_aa: CARSPSGQGGNNEQFF
j_call: TRBJ1-2; v_call: TRBV5-1; clone_size: .; d_call: .; cdr3_nt: TGCGCCAGCAGCTTGGGACGGAACTATGGCTACACCTTC; cdr3_aa: CASSLGRNYGYTF
j_call: TRBJ1-1; v_call: TRBV4-1; clone_size: .; d_call: TRBD1; cdr3_nt: TGCGCCAGCAGCCGTACTATACCGGGACAGGGACGGGACACTGAAGCTTTCTTT; cdr3_aa: CASSRTIPGQGRDTEAFF
j_call: TRBJ2-1; v_call: TRBV4-2; clone_size: .; d_call: .; cdr3_nt: TGTGCCAGCAGCCAAACCCAAGATGAGCAGTTCTTC; cdr3_aa: CASSQTQDEQFF
j_call: TRBJ1-2; v_call: TRBV11-1; clone_size: .; d_call: .; cdr3_nt: TGTGCCAGCAGCCCCGACAGCAACTATGGCTACACCTTC; cdr3_aa: CASSPDSNYGYTF
j_call: TRBJ1-2; v_call: TRBV28; clone_size: .; d_call: .; cdr3_nt: TGTGCCAGCAGGGTTTACGTAGGCTATGGCTACACCTTC; cdr3_aa: CASRVYVGYGYTF
j_call: TRBJ1-2; v_call: TRBV7-2; clone_size: .; d_call: .; cdr3_nt: TGTGCCAGCAGCTTTTCAGGGGAGGGCTACACCTTC; cdr3_aa: CASSFSGEGYTF